This T cell receptor (beta chain) was found in a study of T cells in Graves' hyperthyroidism and ophthalmopathy. This clonotype was seen ten or more times. Its cognate antigen is unknown. A patient was excluded if there was uncontrolled infection, other autoimmune disease, pregnancy or lactation. Extraction of PBMCs used 8 to 10 ml of fresh peripheral blood. The study's findings and limits: Ophthalmopathy, which appeared later, was predicted by the model a median approximately 6 months before onset.

From RNA transcripts, TCR beta CDR3 regions were amplified. HTBI primers were the set used in a first-round RT-PCR of the TCR CDR3. TCRdb redid the calling of the multiplex PCR reads with MiXCR, one entry per CDR3 protein. This table has about 400,000 distinct CDR3 sequences, more than 13% appearing once. The sequenced material came from blood. The TCR comes from a woman aged 30 to 39 with Graves' hyperthyroidism.

CDR3 nucleotide sequence: TGCGCCAGCAGCCTATCGGGACTAGAGACCGGGGAGCTGTTTTTT. Translation gives CASSLSGLETGELFF. V usage is TRBV5-1 and J usage is TRBJ2-2; TRBD2 agrees at 8 bases. From germline, CDR1 is SGHRS and CDR2 YFSETQ. V lost 4 bases, J lost 5 bases, and 7 bases stayed unmatched. The CDR3 has 15 residues.